The subject of this entry is one T cell receptor (beta chain). These data belong to a study of shared clonotypes between healthy human individuals. About the study: Three plates were used per donor for CD4 naive, three for CD4 memory, two for CD8 naive and one for CD8 memory.

The table came from immunoSEQ multiplex PCR; TCRdb's copy has only in-frame clones and leaves some out. The sample lists about 1.9 million clones, 93% occurring once. Selected positively for CCR7 and CD45RO-negative, naive CD8 cells excluded terminally differentiated effector memory CD45RA+ cells. Germline loops: CDR1 MRHNA, CDR2 SNTAGT. CDR3 length equals 13 residues. Trimming stripped 6 bases from V and 3 bases from J, with 11 bases between. The sequence derives from a man aged 18 to 29 in good health. Some clones in this sample may be carry-over from other donors' samples. The J gene is TRBJ1-2, the V gene TRBV6-4; D perhaps matches TRBD1 (5 bases). The sequenced sample consisted of naive CD8+ T cells from PBMCs. DNA for the CDR3: TGTGCCAGCAGGCCCGGGGCCGACTATGGCTACACCTTC. Its protein product is CASRPGADYGYTF.